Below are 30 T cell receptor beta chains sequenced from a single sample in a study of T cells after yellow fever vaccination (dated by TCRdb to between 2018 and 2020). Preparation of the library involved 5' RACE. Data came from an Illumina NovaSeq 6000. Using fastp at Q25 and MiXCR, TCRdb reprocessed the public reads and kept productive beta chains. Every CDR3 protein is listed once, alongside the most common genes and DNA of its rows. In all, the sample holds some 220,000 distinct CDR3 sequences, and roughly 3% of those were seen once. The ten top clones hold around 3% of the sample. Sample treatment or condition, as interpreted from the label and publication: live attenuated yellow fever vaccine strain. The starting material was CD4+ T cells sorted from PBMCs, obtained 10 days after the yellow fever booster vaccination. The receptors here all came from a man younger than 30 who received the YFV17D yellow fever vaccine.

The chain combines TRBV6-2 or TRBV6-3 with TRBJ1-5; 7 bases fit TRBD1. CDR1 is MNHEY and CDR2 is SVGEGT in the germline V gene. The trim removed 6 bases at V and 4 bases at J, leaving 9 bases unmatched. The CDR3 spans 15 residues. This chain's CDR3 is CASSRGQPGNQPQHF. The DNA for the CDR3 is TGTGCCAGCAGCCGGGGACAGCCTGGGAATCAGCCCCAGCATTTT.

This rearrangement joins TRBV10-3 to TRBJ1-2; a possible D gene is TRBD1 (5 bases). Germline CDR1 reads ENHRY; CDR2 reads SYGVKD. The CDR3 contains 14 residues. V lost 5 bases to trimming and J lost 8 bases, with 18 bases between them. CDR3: CAISRDWGVQGYTF. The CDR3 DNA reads TGTGCCATCAGTCGGGACTGGGGCGTTCAAGGCTACACCTTC.

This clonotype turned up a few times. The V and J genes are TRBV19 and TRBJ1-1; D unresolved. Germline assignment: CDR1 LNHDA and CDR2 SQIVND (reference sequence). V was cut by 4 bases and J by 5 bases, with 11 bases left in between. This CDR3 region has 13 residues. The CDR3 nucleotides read TGTGCCAGTAGTACCCTCGTCCGAACTGAAGCTTTCTTT. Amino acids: CASSTLVRTEAFF.

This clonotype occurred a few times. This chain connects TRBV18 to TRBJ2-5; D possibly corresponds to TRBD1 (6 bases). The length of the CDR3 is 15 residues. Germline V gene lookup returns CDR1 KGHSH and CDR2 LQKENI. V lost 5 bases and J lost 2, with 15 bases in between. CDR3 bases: TGTGCCAGCTCATGGGGTATTGGACAGCAAGAGACCCAGTACTTC. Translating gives CASSWGIGQQETQYF.

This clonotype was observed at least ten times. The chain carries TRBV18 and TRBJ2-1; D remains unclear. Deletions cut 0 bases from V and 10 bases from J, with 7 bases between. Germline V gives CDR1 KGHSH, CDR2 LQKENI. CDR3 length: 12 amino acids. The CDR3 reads CASSPPGPEQFF. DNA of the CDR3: TGTGCCAGCTCACCACCGGGTCCCGAGCAGTTCTTC.

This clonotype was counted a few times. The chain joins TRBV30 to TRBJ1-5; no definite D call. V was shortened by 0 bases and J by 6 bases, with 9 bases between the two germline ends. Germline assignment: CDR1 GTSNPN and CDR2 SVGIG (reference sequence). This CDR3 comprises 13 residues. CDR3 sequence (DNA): TGTGCCTGGAGTGTACGAGTGGGTCAGCCCCAGCATTTT. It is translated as CAWSVRVGQPQHF.

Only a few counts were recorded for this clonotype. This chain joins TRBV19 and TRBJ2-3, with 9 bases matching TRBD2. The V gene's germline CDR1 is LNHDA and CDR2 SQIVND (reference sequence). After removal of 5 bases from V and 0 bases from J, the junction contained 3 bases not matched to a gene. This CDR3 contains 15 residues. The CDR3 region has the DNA TGTGCCAGTAGTTCTACTAGCGGGAGCACAGATACGCAGTATTTT. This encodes CASSSTSGSTDTQYF.

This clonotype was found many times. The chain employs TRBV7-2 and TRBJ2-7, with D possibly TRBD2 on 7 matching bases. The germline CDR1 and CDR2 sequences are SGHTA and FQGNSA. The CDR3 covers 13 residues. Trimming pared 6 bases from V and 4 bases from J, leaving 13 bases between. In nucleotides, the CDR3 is TGTGCCAGCAGGAAGGGGGGGACATACGAGCAGTACTTC. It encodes CASRKGGTYEQYF.

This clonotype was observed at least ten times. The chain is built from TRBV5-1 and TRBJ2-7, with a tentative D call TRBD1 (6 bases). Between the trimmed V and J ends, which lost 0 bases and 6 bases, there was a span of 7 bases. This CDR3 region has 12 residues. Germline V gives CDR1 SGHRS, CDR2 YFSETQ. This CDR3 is CASSLEGVEQYF. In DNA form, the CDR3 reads TGCGCCAGCAGCTTGGAGGGGGTCGAGCAGTACTTC.

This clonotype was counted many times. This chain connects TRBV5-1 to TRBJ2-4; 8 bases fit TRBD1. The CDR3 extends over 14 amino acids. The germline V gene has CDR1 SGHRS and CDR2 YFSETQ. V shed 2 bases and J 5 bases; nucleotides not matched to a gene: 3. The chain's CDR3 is CASSFATGENIQYF. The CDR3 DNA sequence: TGCGCCAGCAGCTTCGCGACAGGGGAAAACATTCAGTACTTC.

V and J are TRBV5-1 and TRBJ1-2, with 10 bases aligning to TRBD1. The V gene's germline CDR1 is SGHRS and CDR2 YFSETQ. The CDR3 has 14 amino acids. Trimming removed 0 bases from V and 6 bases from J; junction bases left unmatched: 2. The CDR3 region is CASSLGGTGDGYTF. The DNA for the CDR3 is TGCGCCAGCAGCTTGGGTGGGACAGGGGATGGCTACACCTTC. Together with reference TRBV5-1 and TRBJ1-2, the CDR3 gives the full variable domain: KAGVTQTPRYLIKTRGQQVTLSCSPISGHRSVSWYQQTPGQGLQFLFEYFSETQRNKGNFPGRFSGRQFSNSRSEMNVSTLELGDSALYLCASSLGGTGDGYTFGSGTRLTVV.

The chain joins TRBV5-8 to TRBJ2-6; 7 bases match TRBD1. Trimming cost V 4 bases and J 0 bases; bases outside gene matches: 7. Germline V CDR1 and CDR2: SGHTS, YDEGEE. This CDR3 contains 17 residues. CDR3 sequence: CASSAPGQSSGANVLTF. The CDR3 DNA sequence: TGTGCCAGCAGCGCTCCGGGACAGAGCTCTGGGGCCAACGTCCTGACTTTC. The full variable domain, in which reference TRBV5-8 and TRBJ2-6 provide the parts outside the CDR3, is EAGVTQSPTHLIKTRGQQATLRCSPISGHTSVYWYQQALGLGLQFLLWYDEGEERNRGNFPPRFSGRQFPNYSSELNVNALELEDSALYLCASSAPGQSSGANVLTFGAGSRLTVL.

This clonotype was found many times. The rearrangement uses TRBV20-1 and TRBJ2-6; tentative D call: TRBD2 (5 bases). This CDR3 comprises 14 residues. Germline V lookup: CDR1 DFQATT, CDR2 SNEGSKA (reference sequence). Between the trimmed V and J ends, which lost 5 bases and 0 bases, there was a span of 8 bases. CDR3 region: CSAVTSSGANVLTF. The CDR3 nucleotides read TGCAGTGCTGTAACTAGCTCTGGGGCCAACGTCCTGACTTTC.

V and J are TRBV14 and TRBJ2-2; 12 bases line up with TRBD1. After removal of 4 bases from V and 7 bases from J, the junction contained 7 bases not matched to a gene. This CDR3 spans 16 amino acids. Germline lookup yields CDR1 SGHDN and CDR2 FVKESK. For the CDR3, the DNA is TGTGCCAGCAGCCGGGGGACAGGGGGCGATTACGGGGAGCTGTTTTTT. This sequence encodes CASSRGTGGDYGELFF.

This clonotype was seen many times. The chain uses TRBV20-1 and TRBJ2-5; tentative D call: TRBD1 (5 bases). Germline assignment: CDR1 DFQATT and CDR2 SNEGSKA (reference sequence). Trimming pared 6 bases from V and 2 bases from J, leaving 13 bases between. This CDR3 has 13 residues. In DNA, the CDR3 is TGCAGTGCATACCAGGGTGTACAAGAGACCCAGTACTTC. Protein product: CSAYQGVQETQYF.

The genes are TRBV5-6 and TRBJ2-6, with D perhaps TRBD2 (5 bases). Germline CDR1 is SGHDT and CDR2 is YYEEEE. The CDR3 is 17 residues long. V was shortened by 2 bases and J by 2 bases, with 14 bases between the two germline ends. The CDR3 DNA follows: TGTGCCAGCAGCTTTGGGCCCGTCGGGGCTGGGGCCAACGTCCTGACTTTC. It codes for CASSFGPVGAGANVLTF.

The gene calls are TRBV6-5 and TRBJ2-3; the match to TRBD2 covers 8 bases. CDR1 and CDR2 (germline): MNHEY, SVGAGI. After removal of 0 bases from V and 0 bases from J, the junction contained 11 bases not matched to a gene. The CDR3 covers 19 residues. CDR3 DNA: TGTGCCAGCAGTTACTCGATCCGGGCGGGAGGACTTAGCACAGATACGCAGTATTTT. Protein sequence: CASSYSIRAGGLSTDTQYF.

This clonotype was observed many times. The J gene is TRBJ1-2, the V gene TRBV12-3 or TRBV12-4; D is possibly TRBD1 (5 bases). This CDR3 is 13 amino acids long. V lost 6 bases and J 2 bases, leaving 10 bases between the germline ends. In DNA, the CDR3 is TGTGCCAGCAGATACCGGGACAACTATGGCTACACCTTC. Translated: CASRYRDNYGYTF.

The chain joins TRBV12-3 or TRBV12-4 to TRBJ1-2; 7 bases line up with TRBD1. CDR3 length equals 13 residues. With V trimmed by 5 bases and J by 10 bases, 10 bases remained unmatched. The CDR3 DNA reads TGTGCCAGCAGTCTTCTTGGACAGGTGGTCTACACCTTC. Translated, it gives CASSLLGQVVYTF.

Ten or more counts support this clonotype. Written as DNA, the CDR3 is TGCGCCAGCATTCAAGGCAATGAGCAGTTCTTC. Translating gives CASIQGNEQFF. The chain employs TRBV5-1 and TRBJ2-1, with unresolved D. V was pared by 6 bases and J by 6 bases, with 7 bases between. Germline CDR1 is SGHRS and CDR2 is YFSETQ. The CDR3 loop spans 11 amino acids.

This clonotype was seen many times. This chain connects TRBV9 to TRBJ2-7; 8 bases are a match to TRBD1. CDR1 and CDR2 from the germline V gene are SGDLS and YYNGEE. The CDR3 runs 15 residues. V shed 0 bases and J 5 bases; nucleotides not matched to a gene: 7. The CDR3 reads CASSVAPDRVDEQYF. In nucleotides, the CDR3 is TGTGCCAGCAGCGTAGCCCCGGACAGGGTCGACGAGCAGTACTTC.

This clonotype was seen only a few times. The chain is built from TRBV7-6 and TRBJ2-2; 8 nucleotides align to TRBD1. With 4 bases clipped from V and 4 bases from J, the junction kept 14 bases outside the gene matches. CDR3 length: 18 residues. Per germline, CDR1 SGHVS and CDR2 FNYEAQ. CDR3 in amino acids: CASSSTEGRGLTTGELFF. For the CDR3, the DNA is TGTGCCAGCAGCTCCACGGAAGGCAGGGGGCTGACCACCGGGGAGCTGTTTTTT.

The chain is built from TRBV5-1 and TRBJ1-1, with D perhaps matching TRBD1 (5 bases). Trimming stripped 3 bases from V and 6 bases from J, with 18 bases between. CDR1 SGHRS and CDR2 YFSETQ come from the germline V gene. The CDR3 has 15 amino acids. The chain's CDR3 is CASSWGEWGVAEAFF. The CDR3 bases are TGCGCCAGCAGCTGGGGGGAGTGGGGTGTCGCTGAAGCTTTCTTT.

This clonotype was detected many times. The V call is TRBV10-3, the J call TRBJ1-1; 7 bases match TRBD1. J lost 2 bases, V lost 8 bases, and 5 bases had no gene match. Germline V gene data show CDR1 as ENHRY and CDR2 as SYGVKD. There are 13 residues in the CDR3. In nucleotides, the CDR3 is TGTGCCATCTCCGGACAGGCAAACACTGAAGCTTTCTTT. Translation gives CAISGQANTEAFF.

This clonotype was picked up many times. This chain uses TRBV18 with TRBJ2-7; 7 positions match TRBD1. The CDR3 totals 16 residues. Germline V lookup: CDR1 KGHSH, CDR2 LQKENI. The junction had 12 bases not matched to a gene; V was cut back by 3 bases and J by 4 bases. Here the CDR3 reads CASSPLRVGGLYEQYV. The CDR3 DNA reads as TGTGCCAGCTCACCCCTAAGAGTAGGGGGCTTATACGAGCAGTACGTC.

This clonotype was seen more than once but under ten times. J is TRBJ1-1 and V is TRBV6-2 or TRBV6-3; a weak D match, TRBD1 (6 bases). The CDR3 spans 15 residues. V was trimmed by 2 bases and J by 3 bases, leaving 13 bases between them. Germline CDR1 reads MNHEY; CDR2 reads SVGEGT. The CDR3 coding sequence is TGTGCCAGCAGTTACCCCCGGACAGTTCACACTGAAGCTTTCTTT. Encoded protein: CASSYPRTVHTEAFF.

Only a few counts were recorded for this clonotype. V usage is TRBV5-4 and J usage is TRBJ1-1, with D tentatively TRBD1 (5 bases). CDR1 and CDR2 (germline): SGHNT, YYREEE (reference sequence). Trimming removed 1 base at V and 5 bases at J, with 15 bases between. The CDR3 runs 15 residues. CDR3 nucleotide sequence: TGTGCCAGCAGCTTGAAGGTGGGGGAGGGGACTGAAGCTTTCTTT. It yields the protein CASSLKVGEGTEAFF.

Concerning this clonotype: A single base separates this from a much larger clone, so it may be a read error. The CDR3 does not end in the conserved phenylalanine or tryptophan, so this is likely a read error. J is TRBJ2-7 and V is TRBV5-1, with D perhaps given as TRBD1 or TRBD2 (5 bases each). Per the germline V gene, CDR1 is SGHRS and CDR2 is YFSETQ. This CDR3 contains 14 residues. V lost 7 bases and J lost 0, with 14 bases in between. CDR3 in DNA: TGCGCCAGCTCCACCGGGACCCCCTCCTACGAGCAGTACCTC. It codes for CASSTGTPSYEQYL.

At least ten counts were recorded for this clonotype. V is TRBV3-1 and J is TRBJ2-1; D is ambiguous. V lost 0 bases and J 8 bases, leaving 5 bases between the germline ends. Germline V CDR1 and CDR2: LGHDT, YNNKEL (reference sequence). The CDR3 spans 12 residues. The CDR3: CASSQEIDEQFF. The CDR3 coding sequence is TGTGCCAGCAGCCAAGAAATCGATGAGCAGTTCTTC.

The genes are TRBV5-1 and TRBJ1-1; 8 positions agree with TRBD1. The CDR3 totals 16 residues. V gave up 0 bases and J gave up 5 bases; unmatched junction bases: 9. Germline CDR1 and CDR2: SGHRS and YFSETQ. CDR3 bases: TGCGCCAGCAGCTTGGCGCAGGGGGCTTATGGAACTGAAGCTTTCTTT. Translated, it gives CASSLAQGAYGTEAFF.